These 29 T cell receptor beta chains were all obtained from the same sample, sequenced in a study of early T cells in non-severe SARS-CoV-2 infection. TCRdb reanalysed the 5' RACE reads using MiXCR and keeps one entry per CDR3 protein. The sample carries roughly 38,000 distinct CDR3 sequences, 4.5% to 7% recorded once. Specimen: whole blood, collected at baseline. The receptor source for this set is an adult who was a healthcare worker with PCR-confirmed SARS-CoV-2 infection or an uninfected control (not recorded which).

This clonotype has at least ten counts. This chain uses TRBV10-3 with TRBJ2-1; D call uncertain. Germline CDR1 reads ENHRY; CDR2 reads SYGVKD. CDR3 length: 16 amino acids. V shed 4 bases and J shed 0 bases, with 13 bases lying between them. The CDR3 region has the DNA TGTGCCATCAGTGTGGCAGCAGAGAGCTCCTACAATGAGCAGTTCTTC. This encodes CAISVAAESSYNEQFF.

At least ten counts were recorded for this clonotype. CDR3 nucleotides: TGTGCCAGCAGCCAAGAAAGGGGTGGACTTAACGAGCAGTACTTC. Translating it yields CASSQERGGLNEQYF. The chain employs TRBV3-1 and TRBJ2-7, with D possibly called TRBD1 or TRBD2 (5 bases each). The V end lost 0 bases, the J end lost 5 bases, and 14 bases lay between the germline ends. Germline CDR1 LGHDT, CDR2 YNNKEL (reference sequence). The CDR3 is made up of 15 amino acids.

In this sample, this clonotype turned up many times. The chain links TRBV7-2 to TRBJ2-7; 9 bases match TRBD1. Germline V gene lookup returns CDR1 SGHTA and CDR2 FQGNSA. V lost 5 bases and J lost 4; bases outside the gene matches: 6. CDR3 length: 14 amino acids. The CDR3 protein is CASSLTGGRYEQYF. The DNA of the CDR3 is TGTGCCAGCAGCCTCACAGGGGGCAGGTACGAGCAGTACTTC.

At least ten counts were recorded for this clonotype. The genes are TRBV7-8 and TRBJ1-1; D ambiguous. The CDR3 contains 13 residues. V lost 5 bases, J lost 0 bases, and 7 bases lay in between. Germline V gene data show CDR1 as SGHVS and CDR2 as FQNEAQ. The CDR3 DNA reads as TGTGCCAGCAGCCTTCAATTGAACACTGAAGCTTTCTTT. Protein sequence: CASSLQLNTEAFF.

This clonotype was picked up many times. This rearrangement joins TRBV20-1 to TRBJ2-7; 13 bases line up with TRBD2. The CDR3 consists of 13 residues. The V segment lost 0 bases and the J segment 10 bases; nucleotides outside the gene matches: 3. The V gene's germline CDR1 is DFQATT and CDR2 SNEGSKA (reference sequence). For the CDR3, the DNA is TGCAGTGCTAGAGATGGACTAGCGGGAGAACAGTACTTC. This encodes CSARDGLAGEQYF.

This clonotype was detected ten times or more. The J gene is TRBJ2-2, the V gene TRBV7-9, with 8 bases matching TRBD2. V lost 5 bases, J lost 0 bases, and 11 bases stayed unmatched. From germline, CDR1 is SEHNR and CDR2 FQNEAQ (reference sequence). This CDR3 region has 18 residues. This CDR3 reads CASSLPGGEDTNTGELFF. The CDR3 DNA reads as TGTGCCAGCAGCCTACCGGGGGGGGAGGACACGAACACCGGGGAGCTGTTTTTT.

The chain recombines TRBV19 with TRBJ2-5; 12 bases fit TRBD2. J gave up 6 bases and V 7 bases, and 6 bases lay outside the gene matches. Germline V gives CDR1 LNHDA, CDR2 SQIVND (reference sequence). The CDR3 has 14 amino acids. This CDR3 reads CASTGTSGQKTQYF. The CDR3 DNA reads TGTGCCAGTACCGGGACTAGCGGGCAGAAGACCCAGTACTTC.

The table lists this clonotype with many counts. V and J are TRBV29-1 and TRBJ2-7; TRBD1 is a possible D gene (5 bases). This CDR3 region has 14 residues. The V end lost 4 bases, the J end lost 0 bases, and 13 bases lay between the germline ends. Looked up from germline, CDR1 is SQVTM and CDR2 is ANQGSEA. The CDR3 region is CSVGGHSRSYEQYF. CDR3 in DNA: TGCAGCGTTGGCGGACATAGCCGCTCCTACGAGCAGTACTTC.

The chain carries TRBV4-2 and TRBJ1-1; no firm D call. The germline V and J ends were trimmed by 1 base and 8 bases, with 11 bases remaining between them. The length of the CDR3 is 13 residues. Looked up from germline, CDR1 is LGHNA and CDR2 is YNFKEQ. The CDR3: CASSQAAASEAFF. The CDR3, as DNA: TGTGCCAGCAGCCAAGCAGCCGCTAGCGAAGCTTTCTTT.

The table lists this clonotype with many counts. The V and J genes are TRBV6-2 or TRBV6-3 and TRBJ2-1, with TRBD2 identical over 14 bases. The CDR3 runs 18 residues. J gave up 4 bases and V 5 bases, and 10 bases lay outside the gene matches. Germline CDR1 MNHEY, CDR2 SVGEGT. This CDR3 is CASSTSGTSGGPYNEQFF. The CDR3 DNA follows: TGTGCCAGCAGTACGTCCGGGACTAGCGGGGGACCATACAATGAGCAGTTCTTC.

This clonotype was seen at least ten times. The chain is built from TRBV27 and TRBJ2-1, with D possibly matching TRBD2 (5 bases). There are 12 residues in the CDR3. The germline V gene encodes CDR1 MNHEY and CDR2 SMNVEV (reference sequence). V dropped 6 bases and J dropped 8 bases, with 11 bases sitting between them. CDR3 coding DNA: TGTGCCAGCAGCCGGGGTTACGATGAGCAGTTCTTC. It yields the protein CASSRGYDEQFF.

V gene TRBV5-4 combines with J gene TRBJ2-5, with 12 bases matching TRBD2. This CDR3 has 16 residues. J lost 4 bases, V lost 2 bases, and 6 bases had no gene match. Germline CDR1 reads SGHNT; CDR2 reads YYREEE (reference sequence). The CDR3 nucleotides are TGTGCCAGCAGCTTAAGCACTAGCGGGAGGCGAGAGACCCAGTACTTC. It yields the protein CASSLSTSGRRETQYF.

This clonotype was recorded many times. The chain is built from TRBV4-1 and TRBJ2-7, with D perhaps given as TRBD1 or TRBD2 (5 bases each). In germline, CDR1 is MGHRA, CDR2 YSYEKL. This CDR3 has 16 residues. Between the trimmed V and J ends, which lost 0 bases and 1 base, there was a span of 13 bases. The CDR3 here is CASSQERGVTSYEQYF. Here the CDR3 DNA reads TGCGCCAGCAGCCAAGAGAGAGGGGTGACGTCCTACGAGCAGTACTTC.

The gene calls are TRBV20-1 and TRBJ2-7; 11 bases line up with TRBD2. The V segment lost 6 bases and the J segment 3 bases; nucleotides outside the gene matches: 7. The CDR3 extends over 14 amino acids. Germline CDR1 and CDR2: DFQATT and SNEGSKA (reference sequence). The CDR3 spells CSAPGTSGDYEQYF. In DNA form, the CDR3 reads TGCAGTGCCCCAGGGACTAGCGGAGACTACGAGCAGTACTTC.

This clonotype was picked up many times. The rearrangement uses TRBV5-1 and TRBJ2-6; D is possibly TRBD2 (6 bases). The CDR3 contains 16 residues. V was shortened by 6 bases and J by 0 bases, with 13 bases between the two germline ends. Per germline, CDR1 SGHRS and CDR2 YFSETQ. In DNA form, the CDR3 reads TGCGCCAGCAATCAGCGGGCGAGCTCTGGGGCCAACGTCCTGACTTTC. Its translation: CASNQRASSGANVLTF.

Ten or more counts support this clonotype. CDR3 sequence reads: CSVAPPRGTVPYEQYF. CDR3 nucleotides: TGCAGCGTCGCCCCCCCGAGGGGTACCGTGCCCTACGAGCAGTACTTC. The chain couples TRBV29-1 to TRBJ2-7; D is tentatively TRBD1 or TRBD2 (5 bases each). The ends were cut back, 6 bases at V and 2 bases at J, with 23 bases in the middle. CDR3 length: 16 amino acids. Germline CDR1 reads SQVTM; CDR2 reads ANQGSEA.

This clonotype was seen many times. This chain connects TRBV7-9 to TRBJ2-2; D is unclear. Trimming cost V 6 bases and J 5 bases, with 19 bases left between them. From germline, CDR1 is SEHNR and CDR2 FQNEAQ (reference sequence). This CDR3 region has 16 residues. CDR3: CASRTPGSEWTGELFF. The CDR3 DNA sequence: TGTGCCAGCAGGACCCCCGGGTCCGAGTGGACCGGGGAGCTGTTTTTT.

The sample holds a few counts of this clonotype. The chain links TRBV29-1 to TRBJ1-5; D unresolved. Germline V gives CDR1 SQVTM, CDR2 ANQGSEA. CDR3 length: 11 residues. V was shortened by 4 bases and J by 7 bases, with 8 bases between the two germline ends. DNA of the CDR3: TGCAGCGTTGTTCCCCCCCAGCCCCAGCATTTT. This encodes CSVVPPQPQHF. The full variable domain, rest sourced from reference TRBV29-1 and TRBJ1-5, is SAVISQKPSRDICQRGTSLTIQCQVDSQVTMMFWYRQQPGQSLTLIATANQGSEATYESGFVIDKFPISRPNLTFSTLTVSNMSPEDSSIYLCSVVPPQPQHFGDGTRLSIL.

The table lists this clonotype with many counts. V is TRBV5-1 and J is TRBJ2-7; tentatively, D is TRBD1 (5 bases). The V end lost 7 bases, the J end lost 1 base, and 9 bases lay between the germline ends. The CDR3 contains 12 residues. Germline V gene data show CDR1 as SGHRS and CDR2 as YFSETQ. The chain's CDR3 is CASGDSSYEQYF. The CDR3 DNA reads TGCGCCAGCGGCGACAGTTCCTACGAGCAGTACTTC.

This clonotype was seen many times. This chain joins TRBV7-9 and TRBJ2-5; D perhaps matches TRBD1 (5 bases). CDR1 SEHNR and CDR2 FQNEAQ come from the germline V gene (reference sequence). V gave up 3 bases and J gave up 0 bases, with 8 bases separating them. This CDR3 region has 14 residues. For the CDR3, the DNA is TGTGCCAGCAGCTTCCCAGGGAACCAAGAGACCCAGTACTTC. It encodes CASSFPGNQETQYF. The full variable domain, completed using reference TRBV7-9 and TRBJ2-5, is DTGVSQNPRHKITKRGQNVTFRCDPISEHNRLYWYRQTLGQGPEFLTYFQNEAQLEKSRLLSDRFSAERPKGSFSTLEIQRTEQGDSAMYLCASSFPGNQETQYFGPGTRLLVL.

As DNA, the CDR3 is TGTGCCAGCAGCTCGCAGGCCGTTCTTGAGCAGTTCTTC. Protein sequence: CASSSQAVLEQFF. The chain has TRBV7-9 and TRBJ2-1; D gene ambiguous. The germline gives CDR1 SEHNR, CDR2 FQNEAQ (reference sequence). The CDR3 consists of 13 residues. Trimming shortened V by 4 bases and J by 9 bases, and 13 bases separated the two germline ends.

This clonotype was seen ten or more times. This chain uses TRBV10-3 with TRBJ1-1, with a weak D call TRBD1 (5 bases). This CDR3 region has 15 residues. From germline, CDR1 is ENHRY and CDR2 SYGVKD. As DNA, the CDR3 is TGTGCGATACGTGGGGGAGTTGATAGGAACACTGAAGCTTTCTTT. Its translation is CAIRGGVDRNTEAFF.

This clonotype was detected only a few times. The chain recombines TRBV7-2 with TRBJ2-3; D possibly matches TRBD1 or TRBD2 (7 bases each). The CDR3 runs to 16 residues. Germline loops: CDR1 SGHTA, CDR2 FQGNSA. The V end lost 7 bases, the J end lost 5 bases, and 22 bases lay between the germline ends. The CDR3 here is CASTPGRGQLGDTQYF. In nucleotides, the CDR3 is TGTGCCAGCACTCCGGGGAGGGGACAGCTCGGAGATACGCAGTATTTT.

This clonotype was seen repeatedly, ten times or more. The J gene is TRBJ2-3, the V gene TRBV7-6, with TRBD2 identical over 11 bases. The CDR3 totals 17 residues. Germline V gene data show CDR1 as SGHVS and CDR2 as FNYEAQ. The trim removed 5 bases at V and 3 bases at J, leaving 10 bases unmatched. The CDR3 nucleotides read TGTGCCAGCAGCACAGGCCAACTAGCGGGAGCGACAGATACGCAGTATTTT. This codes for CASSTGQLAGATDTQYF.

This chain links TRBV12-5 with TRBJ2-7, with 15 bases that match TRBD2. CDR3 length: 15 residues. Germline lookup yields CDR1 LGHNT and CDR2 FRNRAP. The junction had 2 bases not matched to a gene; V was cut back by 4 bases and J by 4 bases. CDR3 bases: TGTGCTAGTGGTTCTGGGACTAGCGGGAGGTACGAGCAGTACTTC. Translating it yields CASGSGTSGRYEQYF.

This clonotype showed up many times. The genes are TRBV10-3 and TRBJ2-1, with 13 nucleotides matching TRBD2. V trimming: 11 bases; J trimming: 5 bases; junction bases outside the gene matches: 6. CDR1 and CDR2 from the germline V gene are ENHRY and SYGVKD. The CDR3 is 14 amino acids. The CDR3 nucleotides read TGTGCCTCCTCACTAGCGGGGGGGGACAATGAGCAGTTCTTC. Translating it yields CASSLAGGDNEQFF.

This clonotype was counted ten times or more. The gene calls are TRBV12-3 or TRBV12-4 and TRBJ1-6, with D possibly TRBD1 on 6 matching bases. Trimming removed 5 bases from V and 6 bases from J, with 11 bases in between. The CDR3 has 14 residues. For the CDR3, the DNA is TGTGCCAGCAGTACCCGGGACATTAATTCACCCCTCCACTTT. The encoded protein is CASSTRDINSPLHF.

This clonotype was counted ten times or more. The chain combines TRBV15 with TRBJ1-1; D uncertain. The CDR3 sequence is 12 residues long. Trimming left V 0 bases short and J 8 bases short, with 7 bases between. Germline V CDR1 and CDR2: LNHNV, YYDKDF (reference sequence). The CDR3 loop reads CATSRDLREAFF. The DNA of the CDR3 is TGTGCCACCAGCAGAGATTTAAGGGAAGCTTTCTTT.

This clonotype came up many times. The genes are TRBV12-3 or TRBV12-4 and TRBJ2-5, with 7 bases aligning to TRBD2. V dropped 0 bases and J dropped 5; count of bases not matched to a gene: 9. CDR3 length equals 16 residues. CDR3 sequence: CASSLAFGGNKETQYF. The CDR3 DNA reads TGTGCCAGCAGTTTAGCGTTCGGGGGGAATAAGGAGACCCAGTACTTC.